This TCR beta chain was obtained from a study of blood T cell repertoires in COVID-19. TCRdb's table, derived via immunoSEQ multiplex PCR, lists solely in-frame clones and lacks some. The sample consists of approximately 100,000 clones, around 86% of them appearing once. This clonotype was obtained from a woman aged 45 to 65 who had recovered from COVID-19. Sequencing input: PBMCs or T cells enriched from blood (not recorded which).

Here the CDR3 reads CASSQEIQLETQYF. The CDR3 nucleotides are TGTGCCAGCAGCCAAGAAATCCAATTGGAGACCCAGTACTTC. The V and J genes are TRBV3-1 (or the pseudogene TRBV3-2) and TRBJ2-5; D gene ambiguous. Trimming took off 0 bases at V and 5 bases at J, with 10 bases between the two ends. Germline V gene lookup returns CDR1 LGHDT and CDR2 YNNKEL (reference sequence). The length of the CDR3 is 14 residues.